Presented here are 24 T cell receptor beta chains from one specimen sequenced in a study of blood T cell repertoires in COVID-19. Some clones are missing from TCRdb's copy, which holds only in-frame ones; the method was immunoSEQ multiplex PCR. Here the sample spans 200,000 or so clones, 85% to 90% being singletons. The specimen was peripheral blood. The origin of the receptors is a man at least 80 years old with acute or convalescent COVID-19.

The chain has TRBV3-1 (or the pseudogene TRBV3-2) and TRBJ1-2; D not certain. Germline values: CDR1 LGHDT, CDR2 YNNKEL (reference sequence). Trimming removed 0 bases at V and 0 bases at J, with 5 bases between. The CDR3 loop spans 14 amino acids. The DNA of the CDR3 is TGTGCCAGCAGCCAAGAATCAGCTAACTATGGCTACACCTTC. It yields the protein CASSQESANYGYTF.

The rearrangement joins TRBV6-1 to TRBJ2-1; D might be TRBD1 (5 bases). Trimming left V 2 bases short and J 9 bases short, with 14 bases between. The length of the CDR3 is 14 residues. Looked up from germline, CDR1 is MNHNS and CDR2 is SASEGT. CDR3 DNA: TGTGCCAGCAGTGAATGGAATGAAAGGGGTGAGCAGTTCTTC. This sequence encodes CASSEWNERGEQFF.

V is TRBV5-5 and J is TRBJ1-1; 11 bases fit TRBD1. Germline V gene data show CDR1 as SGHKS and CDR2 as YYEKEE (reference sequence). J lost 5 bases, V lost 4 bases, and 7 bases had no gene match. The CDR3 sequence is 15 residues long. This CDR3 reads CASSVRDRGRTEAFF. In DNA form, the CDR3 reads TGTGCCAGCAGCGTTCGGGACAGGGGGAGGACTGAAGCTTTCTTT.

The chain uses TRBV28 and TRBJ2-7, with TRBD1 matching 10 bases. The CDR3 spans 15 residues. CDR1 and CDR2 (germline): MDHEN, SYDVKM. The trim removed 6 bases at V and 4 bases at J, leaving 9 bases unmatched. Written as DNA, the CDR3 is TGTGCCAGCAGCGGATTGACAGGGGGCAGGTACGAGCAGTACTTC. Its translation: CASSGLTGGRYEQYF.

The rearrangement links TRBV2 to TRBJ2-7, with a possible D match to TRBD1 (6 bases). V lost 6 bases, J lost 0 bases, and 12 bases lay in between. Looked up from germline, CDR1 is SNHLY and CDR2 is FYNNEI. The CDR3 loop spans 14 amino acids. CDR3 loop: CASRGQISSYEQYF. The CDR3 bases are TGTGCCAGCAGAGGACAGATTAGCTCCTACGAGCAGTACTTC.

V is TRBV6-5 and J is TRBJ2-7, with TRBD1 as a possible D gene (6 bases). This CDR3 comprises 13 residues. Germline V lookup: CDR1 MNHEY, CDR2 SVGAGI. V lost 5 bases to trimming and J lost 4 bases, with 12 bases between them. CDR3 sequence (DNA): TGTGCCAGCAGTCCCACAGGGAAGTACGAGCAGTACGTC. Translation: CASSPTGKYEQYV.

This chain connects TRBV27 to TRBJ2-5, with 9 bases lining up with TRBD1. V lost 5 bases, J lost 4 bases, and 11 bases stayed unmatched. The length of the CDR3 is 16 residues. The germline V gene encodes CDR1 MNHEY and CDR2 SMNVEV (reference sequence). This CDR3 reads CASSGWGQGRGETQYF. Here the CDR3 DNA reads TGTGCCAGCAGTGGCTGGGGACAGGGACGTGGAGAGACCCAGTACTTC.

The rearrangement links TRBV29-1 to TRBJ2-3, with no clear D. The CDR3 length is 15 residues. From germline, CDR1 is SQVTM and CDR2 ANQGSEA. V lost 5 bases to trimming and J lost 0 bases, with 15 bases between them. DNA for the CDR3: TGCAGCGTTCGAGCCTCGGAGACCAGCACAGATACGCAGTATTTT. It is translated as CSVRASETSTDTQYF.

This chain joins TRBV5-6 and TRBJ2-3; 10 nucleotides agree with TRBD2. With V trimmed by 0 bases and J by 5 bases, 6 bases remained unmatched. This CDR3 spans 16 amino acids. Germline V CDR1 and CDR2: SGHDT, YYEEEE. The CDR3 loop is CASSLGLAGGVDTQYF. CDR3 DNA: TGTGCCAGCAGCTTGGGGTTAGCGGGAGGAGTAGATACGCAGTATTTT.

The rearrangement links TRBV19 to TRBJ1-5; D unresolved. There are 15 residues in the CDR3. Germline loops: CDR1 LNHDA, CDR2 SQIVND (reference sequence). V was cut by 7 bases and J by 2 bases, with 15 bases left in between. The DNA of the CDR3 is TGTGCCAGTACTAGTAATCGACGGGGCAATCAGCCCCAGCATTTT. It encodes CASTSNRRGNQPQHF.

The chain combines TRBV25-1 with TRBJ1-2; D is perhaps TRBD1 (6 bases). V was trimmed by 2 bases and J by 6 bases, leaving 10 bases between them. The CDR3 is 13 residues long. Germline values: CDR1 MGHDK, CDR2 SYGVNS. In DNA, the CDR3 is TGTGCCAGCAGTGAACGGGCAGGGGATGGCTACACCTTC. Protein product: CASSERAGDGYTF.

The rearrangement links TRBV24-1 to TRBJ2-3; TRBD1 agrees at 8 bases. V lost 4 bases, J lost 4 bases, and 3 bases stayed unmatched. The CDR3 has 14 residues. Germline assignment: CDR1 KGHDR and CDR2 SFDVKD. The CDR3 DNA reads as TGTGCCACCAGTGACCCAGGGGGCGCAGATACGCAGTATTTT. Translation gives CATSDPGGADTQYF.

This clone was found once. The V gene is TRBV27, the J gene TRBJ2-3, with D perhaps TRBD1 (5 bases). Deletions cut 3 bases from V and 5 bases from J, with 6 bases between. Germline lookup yields CDR1 MNHEY and CDR2 SMNVEV (reference sequence). The CDR3 covers 12 residues. CDR3 DNA: TGTGCCAGCAGTTTCCAGGGAGATACGCAGTATTTT. Translating gives CASSFQGDTQYF.

The rearrangement links TRBV27 to TRBJ2-1; 7 nucleotides agree with TRBD1. J gave up 5 bases and V 0 bases, and 4 bases lay outside the gene matches. Germline CDR1 reads MNHEY; CDR2 reads SMNVEV (reference sequence). This CDR3 region has 15 residues. The CDR3 DNA sequence: TGTGCCAGCAGTTTATCGGGCAGGGGGAACAATGAGCAGTTCTTC. This codes for CASSLSGRGNNEQFF.

This rearrangement joins TRBV7-9 to TRBJ2-7, with 9 bases lining up with TRBD1. Germline CDR1 reads SEHNR; CDR2 reads FQNEAQ (reference sequence). The CDR3 length is 15 residues. Germline trimming cut 4 bases from V and 2 bases from J; bases unmatched to any gene: 6. The CDR3 nucleotides read TGTGCCAGCAGCTCTTCGGGACAGGGAGCCTACGAGCAGTACTTC. Translating gives CASSSSGQGAYEQYF.

The chain employs TRBV9 and TRBJ2-7; D unclear. Germline V gene data show CDR1 as SGDLS and CDR2 as YYNGEE. Trimming took off 1 base at V and 3 bases at J, with 17 bases between the two ends. The CDR3 runs to 16 residues. This chain's CDR3 is CASSVKSRCLHYEQYV. CDR3 nucleotides: TGTGCCAGCAGCGTAAAGTCCCGCTGCTTACACTACGAGCAGTACGTC.

The chain joins TRBV18 to TRBJ2-3; 9 bases map to TRBD1. Germline assignment: CDR1 KGHSH and CDR2 LQKENI. This CDR3 region has 14 residues. Trimming cost V 5 bases and J 1 base; bases outside gene matches: 1. The CDR3 bases are TGTGCCAGCTCATGGACAGGGGGCACAGATACGCAGTATTTT. Residues: CASSWTGGTDTQYF. The variable domain in full, with the rest retrieved from reference TRBV18 and TRBJ2-3, is NAGVMQNPRHLVRRRGQEARLRCSPMKGHSHVYWYRQLPEEGLKFMVYLQKENIIDESGMPKERFSAEFPKEGPSILRIQQVVRGDSAAYFCASSWTGGTDTQYFGPGTRLTVL.

J is TRBJ1-2 and V is TRBV6-5; D unresolved. The germline V and J ends were trimmed by 8 bases and 3 bases, with 10 bases remaining between them. The CDR3 is 12 residues long. CDR1 MNHEY and CDR2 SVGAGI come from the germline V gene. CDR3 sequence: CASRLRDYGYTF. Written as DNA, the CDR3 is TGTGCCAGCCGTCTGCGGGACTATGGCTACACCTTC.

The CDR3 nucleotides are TGCAGCGTTGTTTGGGGGGGAAACACTGAAGCTTTCTTT. Translating it yields CSVVWGGNTEAFF. The chain links TRBV29-1 to TRBJ1-1; tentatively, D is TRBD1 (5 bases). Trimming pared 4 bases from V and 2 bases from J, leaving 11 bases between. Germline V lookup: CDR1 SQVTM, CDR2 ANQGSEA. This CDR3 comprises 13 residues.

The V gene is TRBV19, the J gene TRBJ2-1, with D maybe TRBD2 (6 bases). With 3 bases removed from V and 2 bases from J, the gap between germline ends came to 11 bases. The CDR3 covers 15 residues. CDR1 LNHDA and CDR2 SQIVND come from the germline V gene (reference sequence). CDR3 loop: CASSIRGTAYNEQFF. CDR3 DNA: TGTGCCAGTAGTATCCGCGGGACCGCCTACAATGAGCAGTTCTTC.

This chain connects TRBV9 to TRBJ2-5; 11 nucleotides agree with TRBD1. CDR1 is SGDLS, CDR2 YYNGEE, per germline. The CDR3 has 15 residues. V shed 4 bases, J shed 4 bases, and the junction held 6 bases outside the gene matches. In nucleotides, the CDR3 is TGTGCCAGCAGCTCACCCGGGACAGGGGGAGAGACCCAGTACTTC. Amino acid sequence: CASSSPGTGGETQYF. Combining the CDR3 with reference TRBV9 and TRBJ2-5 gives the whole variable domain DSGVTQTPKHLITATGQRVTLRCSPRSGDLSVYWYQQSLDQGLQFLIQYYNGEERAKGNILERFSAQQFPDLHSELNLSSLELGDSALYFCASSSPGTGGETQYFGPGTRLLVL.

There are a few counts of this clone. V is TRBV5-1 and J is TRBJ1-2; 7 bases line up with TRBD1. Trimming at V came to 0 bases and at J to 1 base, leaving 6 bases not matched to a gene. This CDR3 has 16 amino acids. Germline lookup yields CDR1 SGHRS and CDR2 YFSETQ. DNA of the CDR3: TGCGCCAGCAGCTTGGGGGACAGTCTTATTAACTATGGCTACACCTTC. Translating it yields CASSLGDSLINYGYTF.

The CDR3 DNA is TGCAGCGTTGTCTGGGGAGTGCCGAACACTGAAGCTTTCTTT. Translation: CSVVWGVPNTEAFF. This chain links TRBV29-1 with TRBJ1-1; D ambiguous. Germline-derived CDR1 and CDR2 are SQVTM and ANQGSEA. V was pared by 4 bases and J by 1 base, with 13 bases between. The CDR3 has 14 amino acids.

In this sample, this clone turned up a few times. This chain uses TRBV30 with TRBJ2-1, with D uncertain. The CDR3 runs to 12 residues. V was trimmed by 4 bases and J by 0 bases, leaving 4 bases between them. CDR1 GTSNPN and CDR2 SVGIG come from the germline V gene (reference sequence). CDR3 nucleotides: TGTGCCTGGACTAGCTCCTACAATGAGCAGTTCTTC. Its translation is CAWTSSYNEQFF.